This is a list of T cell receptor beta chains from one sample in a study of OX40 agonist ivuxolimab in advanced cancers. Clones were read by immunoSEQ multiplex PCR, and TCRdb kept only the in-frame ones, dropping some. Among roughly 60,000 clones, roughly 88% were seen once, and the ten largest hold about 2.4%. The source was CD4+ or CD8+ T cells sorted from blood, collected in a trial of the OX40 agonist ivuxolimab. The receptors were gathered from an adult with an advanced solid tumor such as melanoma, head and neck, liver or kidney cancer. Each CDR3 is given with its conserved first and last residue. A D gene is named only where the DNA matches it firmly. A clone size is listed for some rows: how often the clone was seen (once, few, many), or a class if it is expanded.

>TRBV6-6|once|TRBD1|TRBJ2-7|13
TGTGCCAGCAGTGACAGGGGCAACTACGAGCAGTACTTC
CASSDRGNYEQYF
>TRBV7-8|NA|NA|TRBJ2-2|16
TGTGCCAGCAGCCGTGGGGGGGCGCGCGACACCGGGGAGCTGTTTTTT
CASSRGGARDTGELFF
>TRBV11-3|NA|NA|TRBJ2-2|15
TGTGCCAGCAGCTTAGGGAGGGGGCTTCCCGGGGAGCTGTTTTTT
CASSLGRGLPGELFF
>TRBV12-1|NA|NA|TRBJ2-1|15
TGTGCCAGCAGCCCCGATTCCAGTTCCTACAATGAGCAGTTCTTC
CASSPDSSSYNEQFF
>TRBV18|NA|NA|TRBJ1-5|13
TGTGCCAGCTCACCAGCTGGGGACCAGCCCCAGCATTTT
CASSPAGDQPQHF
>TRBV2|NA|NA|TRBJ1-1|13
TGTGCCAGCAGTGAACAGGTTAACACTGAAGCTTTCTTT
CASSEQVNTEAFF
>TRBV7-8|NA|TRBD2|TRBJ2-7|18
TGTGCCAGCAGACCCGGGACTAGCGGGGGGGGGAGCTCCTACGAGCAGTACTTC
CASRPGTSGGGSSYEQYF
>TRBV7-9|once|NA|TRBJ2-7|14
TGTGCCAGCAGCCAACGGACGAAATCCTACGAGCAGTACTTC
CASSQRTKSYEQYF
>TRBV28|NA|TRBD1|TRBJ1-2|14
TGTGCCAGCATCCCGGGACAGGCAGACTATGGCCACACCTTC
CASIPGQADYGHTF
>TRBV6-6|NA|NA|TRBJ1-4|13
TGTGCCACTAAAACAGGGCCTAATGAAAAACTGTTTTTT
CATKTGPNEKLFF
>TRBV19|NA|NA|TRBJ2-4|16
TGTGCCAGTAGTAATATCCGGGAATTAGCCAAAAACATTCAGTACTTC
CASSNIRELAKNIQYF
>TRBV7-6|NA|TRBD1|TRBJ2-5|13
TGTGCCAGCAGCTCGACAGGGCGAGAGACCCAGTACTTC
CASSSTGRETQYF
>TRBV7-3|NA|NA|TRBJ2-7|13
TGTGCCAGCAGCTTCGACTCGCAATACGAGCAGTACTTC
CASSFDSQYEQYF
>TRBV6-5|NA|NA|TRBJ1-5|14
TGTGCCAGCAGTGAGGCAGGGATGGATCAGCCCCAGCATTTT
CASSEAGMDQPQHF
>TRBV5-5|NA|NA|TRBJ1-2|15
TGTGCCAGCAGCGCCATCGCATCGGGTGGCTATGGCTACACCTTC
CASSAIASGGYGYTF
>TRBV5-4|NA|NA|TRBJ1-1|14
TGTGCCAGCAGCTCGGGACTCCCGAACACTGAAGCTTTCTTT
CASSSGLPNTEAFF
>TRBV5-6|NA|TRBD2|TRBJ2-3|13
TGTGCCAGCAGCAGGGACTATTTAGATACGCAGTATTTT
CASSRDYLDTQYF
>TRBV19|NA|TRBD2|TRBJ2-7|16
TGTGCCAGTAGTATCTGGGGACTAGCGGGCTCCCACGAGCAGTACTTC
CASSIWGLAGSHEQYF
>TRBV5-4|NA|NA|TRBJ1-4|16
TGTGCCAGCAGCTTGTCCGCAGGGTGGGACAATGAAAAACTGTTTTTT
CASSLSAGWDNEKLFF
>TRBV9|NA|NA|TRBJ1-5|12
TGTGCCAGCAGCGTTGGGGTTCAGCCCCAGCATTTT
CASSVGVQPQHF
>TRBV7-7|NA|TRBD1|TRBJ2-2|14
TGTGCTAGCAGCCCCTCACCCAGACAGGGAAGCATGTTTTTT
CASSPSPRQGSMFF
>TRBV9|NA|NA|TRBJ2-1|15
TGTGCCAGCAGCGCGGGACGTCAAACGTACAATGAGCAGTTCTTC
CASSAGRQTYNEQFF
>TRBV19|NA|NA|TRBJ2-3|12
TGTGCCAGTTCGACAGGCACAGATACGCAGTATTTT
CASSTGTDTQYF
>TRBV6-1|NA|TRBD1|TRBJ1-2|16
TGTGCCAGCAGTGAAACCACAGGGGTCCGGGACTATGGCTACACCTTC
CASSETTGVRDYGYTF
>TRBV28|NA|TRBD1|TRBJ1-1|14
TGTGCCAGCAGTCCCGGACAGGGAGGGACTGAAGCTTTCTTT
CASSPGQGGTEAFF
>TRBV2|NA|NA|TRBJ1-1|13
TGTGCCAGCCTCGAGGATACGCTGACTGAAGCTTTCTTT
CASLEDTLTEAFF
>TRBV11-2|NA|TRBD2|TRBJ2-7|17
TGTGCCAGCAGCCGCCTAAGGGGGACTAGACACTCCTACGAGCAGTACTTC
CASSRLRGTRHSYEQYF
>TRBV28|NA|NA|TRBJ2-7|14
TGTGCCAACAGCCGTGCCAAAAGGGCCTCCGAGCAGTACTTC
CANSRAKRASEQYF
>TRBV5-1|NA|TRBD1|TRBJ2-6|18
TGCGCCAGCAGCCTTCTGGGACAGGGAACTTCTGGGGCCAACGTCCTGACTTTC
CASSLLGQGTSGANVLTF
>TRBV7-9|few|NA|TRBJ2-7|14
TGTGCCAGCTCCCCCCCCGGCCGGAACTACGAGCAGTACTTC
CASSPPGRNYEQYF
>TRBV9|NA|NA|TRBJ1-1|14
TGTGCCAGCAGCCCCTCGGGACAACTCACTGAAGCTTTCTTT
CASSPSGQLTEAFF
>TRBV5-8|NA|TRBD1|TRBJ2-7|15
TGTGCCAGCAGCCTTCGTGACAGGGACCCCATCGAGCAGTACTTC
CASSLRDRDPIEQYF
>TRBV9|NA|NA|TRBJ2-7|14
TGTGCCAGCAGCCCGACGACAGGCCCCTACGAGCAGTACTTC
CASSPTTGPYEQYF
>TRBV19|NA|NA|TRBJ2-3|14
TGTGCCAGTAAAGGGGGGAGGATTTTGGATACGCAGTATTTT
CASKGGRILDTQYF
>TRBV11-3|NA|TRBD2|TRBJ2-3|16
TGTGCCAGCAGCTTGGGACTAGCGGGGGAGATAGATACGCAGTATTTT
CASSLGLAGEIDTQYF
>TRBV13|NA|NA|TRBJ2-3|15
TGTGCCAGCAGCTTGCTCGGGGGCAACACAGATACGCAGTATTTT
CASSLLGGNTDTQYF
>TRBV2|NA|NA|TRBJ1-3|14
TGTGCCAGCAGAAAGACCTTCTCTGGAAACACCATATATTTT
CASRKTFSGNTIYF
>TRBV5-1|NA|TRBD2|TRBJ2-1|17
TGCGTCAGCAGCCTGGCGCGGGGGACTAGGGAGAACAATGAGCAGTTCTTC
CVSSLARGTRENNEQFF
>TRBV2|once|TRBD2|TRBJ2-1|17
TGTGCCAGCAGTTACCGGACTAGCGGGGGGGCATACAATGAGCAGTTCTTC
CASSYRTSGGAYNEQFF
>TRBV28|few|TRBD1|TRBJ1-3|14
TGTGCCAGCTATGGGACAGCCTCTGGAAACACCATATATTTT
CASYGTASGNTIYF
>TRBV7-3|NA|TRBD1|TRBJ1-3|15
TGTGCCAGCACCAGGACAGGGGCATCTGGAAACACCATATATTTT
CASTRTGASGNTIYF
>TRBV9|few|NA|TRBJ2-2|14
TGTGCCAGCAGCGAGGACAGTCACACCGGGGAGCTGTTTTTT
CASSEDSHTGELFF
>TRBV7-9|NA|TRBD1|TRBJ2-7|14
TGTGCCAGCAGCCATACAGGGGATGTATCCGAGCAGTACTTC
CASSHTGDVSEQYF
>TRBV6-6|NA|NA|TRBJ1-2|14
TGTGCCAGCAGTTATCTCCAGGGTTTATATGGCTACACCTTC
CASSYLQGLYGYTF
>TRBV18|NA|TRBD2|TRBJ2-5|16
TGTGCCAGCTCACCCAAACTAGCGGGGGGATTGGAGACCCAGTACTTC
CASSPKLAGGLETQYF
>TRBV11-3|NA|NA|TRBJ2-3|17
TGTGCCAGCAGCTTAGATAGGGCAGGAATGGGCACAGATACGCAGTATTTT
CASSLDRAGMGTDTQYF
>TRBV5-5|NA|NA|TRBJ1-4|13
TGTGCCAGCAGCTCGTGGACTAATGAAAAACTGTTTTTT
CASSSWTNEKLFF
>TRBV6-1|NA|NA|TRBJ1-5|13
TGTGCCAGCAGATCACAGGAGAATCAGCCCCAGCATTTT
CASRSQENQPQHF
>TRBV19|NA|TRBD1|TRBJ1-3|16
TGTGCCAGTAGTAGACAGGGGCGGACGGCAGGAAACACCATATATTTT
CASSRQGRTAGNTIYF
>TRBV4-2|NA|NA|TRBJ1-4|16
TGTGCCAGCAGCCAAGGTGTGCGCAGGGGAGAAGAAAAACTGTTTTTT
CASSQGVRRGEEKLFF
>TRBV5-1|NA|TRBD1|TRBJ2-7|15
TGCGCCAGCAGCAAAGGACAGGGGAGCTCCTACGAGCAGTACTTC
CASSKGQGSSYEQYF
>TRBV20-1|NA|NA|TRBJ2-3|11
TGCAGCGCCCTCGAGGGGGATACGCAGTATTTT
CSALEGDTQYF
>TRBV5-1|NA|TRBD1|TRBJ1-2|18
TGCGCCAGCAGCTTGGACCCCGTTGACAGGGGAGCTAACTATGGCTACACCTTC
CASSLDPVDRGANYGYTF
>TRBV7-2|NA|TRBD1|TRBJ2-7|14
TGTGCCAGCAGCTCCGGGACAGGATTTTACGAGCAGTACTTC
CASSSGTGFYEQYF
>TRBV10-3|NA|NA|TRBJ2-5|12
TGTGCCACACAGGGAGTCGGAGAGACCCAGTACTTC
CATQGVGETQYF
>TRBV7-2|NA|NA|TRBJ1-1|13
TGTGCCAGCAGCTTAGGGTCATCCACTGAAGCTTTCTTT
CASSLGSSTEAFF
>TRBV29-1|NA|TRBD2|TRBJ2-1|15
TGCAGCGTCGGTGGGGCTAGCGGGATCTACAATGAGCAGTTCTTC
CSVGGASGIYNEQFF
>TRBV18|NA|NA|TRBJ1-3|16
TGTGCCAGCTCACGAGACTCGATAGGGGTTGGAAACACCATATATTTT
CASSRDSIGVGNTIYF
>TRBV5-4|few|NA|TRBJ1-6|14
TGTGCCAGCAGCGTGGACAGTAGTAATTCACCCCTCCACTTT
CASSVDSSNSPLHF